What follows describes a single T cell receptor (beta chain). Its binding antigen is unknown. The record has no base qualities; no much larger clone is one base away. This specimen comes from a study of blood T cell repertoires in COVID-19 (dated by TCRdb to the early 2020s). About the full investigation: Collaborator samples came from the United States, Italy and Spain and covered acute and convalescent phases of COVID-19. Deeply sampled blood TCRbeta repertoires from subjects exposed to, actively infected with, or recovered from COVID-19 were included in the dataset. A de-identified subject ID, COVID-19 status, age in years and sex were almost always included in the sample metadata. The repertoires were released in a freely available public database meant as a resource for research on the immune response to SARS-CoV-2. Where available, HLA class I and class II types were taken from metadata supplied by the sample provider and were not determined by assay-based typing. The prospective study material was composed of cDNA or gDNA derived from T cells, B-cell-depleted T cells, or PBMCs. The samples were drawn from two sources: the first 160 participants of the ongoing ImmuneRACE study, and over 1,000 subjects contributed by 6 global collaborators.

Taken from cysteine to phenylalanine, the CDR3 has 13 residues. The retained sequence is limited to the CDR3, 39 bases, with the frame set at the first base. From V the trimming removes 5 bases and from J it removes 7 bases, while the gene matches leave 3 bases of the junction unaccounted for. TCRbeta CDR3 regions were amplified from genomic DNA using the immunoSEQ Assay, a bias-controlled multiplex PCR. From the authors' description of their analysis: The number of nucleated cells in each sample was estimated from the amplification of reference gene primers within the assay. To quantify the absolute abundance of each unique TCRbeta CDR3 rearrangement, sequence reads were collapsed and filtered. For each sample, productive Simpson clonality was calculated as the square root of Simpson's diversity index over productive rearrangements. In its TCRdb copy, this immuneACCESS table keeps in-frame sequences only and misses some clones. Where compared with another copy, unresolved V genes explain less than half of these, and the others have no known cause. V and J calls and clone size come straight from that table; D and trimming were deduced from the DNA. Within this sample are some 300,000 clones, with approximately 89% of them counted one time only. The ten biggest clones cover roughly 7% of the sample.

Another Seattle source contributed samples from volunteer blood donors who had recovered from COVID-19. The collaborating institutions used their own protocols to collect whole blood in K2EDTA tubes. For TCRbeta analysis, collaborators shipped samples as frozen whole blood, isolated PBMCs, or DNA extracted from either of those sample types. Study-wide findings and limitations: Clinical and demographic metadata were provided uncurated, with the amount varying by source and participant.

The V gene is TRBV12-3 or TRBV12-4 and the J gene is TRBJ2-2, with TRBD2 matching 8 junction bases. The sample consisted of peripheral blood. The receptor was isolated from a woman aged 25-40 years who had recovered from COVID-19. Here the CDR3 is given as CASSAGGGGELFF. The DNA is TGTGCCAGCAGTGCCGGGGGGGGCGGGGAGCTGTTTTTT.